The clone carrying this T cell receptor (beta chain) was observed a few times. The data are from a study of somatic mutations in cytotoxic T cells in rheumatoid arthritis. The data were produced by immunoSEQ multiplex PCR, yet TCRdb's version contains in-frame clones alone and is incomplete. The data hold roughly 30,000 clones, with roughly four fifths observed a single time. V was clipped by 5 bases and J by 7 bases; unmatched bases: 3. CDR1 is SGHNT, CDR2 YYREEE, per germline (reference sequence). The CDR3 is 13 residues long. The TCR sequence derives from an adult with rheumatoid arthritis. Sequencing used CD8+ T cells sorted from blood. The V gene is TRBV5-4, the J gene TRBJ2-3, with 11 bases matching TRBD2. The CDR3 reads CASSTSGGNTQYF. The CDR3 nucleotides are TGTGCCAGCAGTACTAGCGGGGGAAATACGCAGTATTTT.